This T cell receptor (beta chain) appears in the sequencing data of a study of blood T cells in healthy people across ages. There are 14 residues in the CDR3. Trimming stripped 6 bases from V and 1 base from J, with 12 bases between. Per germline, CDR1 MNHEY and CDR2 SVGEGT. The individuals who served as donors were healthy Caucasians living in Russia, aged roughly 6 to 95. Primed by a sample-barcoded 5' primer and a J-beta primer mix, a second PCR proceeded for 7 to 11 cycles. Researchers report that each sample yielded at least 2.5 million CDR3-containing paired-end reads. A single record per CDR3 protein comes from TCRdb applying MiXCR to the 5' RACE reads. The sample carries some 700,000 distinct CDR3 sequences, about 42% recorded once. This clonotype has a handful of counts.

The chain combines TRBV6-2 or TRBV6-3 with TRBJ1-2; a possible D gene is TRBD1 (6 bases). The sample taken for sequencing was blood. This sequence originates from a woman in her sixties or seventies in good health. CDR3 nucleotide sequence: TGTGCCAGCAGCCGGGACACACGTAACTATGGCTACACCTTC. Its translation: CASSRDTRNYGYTF.